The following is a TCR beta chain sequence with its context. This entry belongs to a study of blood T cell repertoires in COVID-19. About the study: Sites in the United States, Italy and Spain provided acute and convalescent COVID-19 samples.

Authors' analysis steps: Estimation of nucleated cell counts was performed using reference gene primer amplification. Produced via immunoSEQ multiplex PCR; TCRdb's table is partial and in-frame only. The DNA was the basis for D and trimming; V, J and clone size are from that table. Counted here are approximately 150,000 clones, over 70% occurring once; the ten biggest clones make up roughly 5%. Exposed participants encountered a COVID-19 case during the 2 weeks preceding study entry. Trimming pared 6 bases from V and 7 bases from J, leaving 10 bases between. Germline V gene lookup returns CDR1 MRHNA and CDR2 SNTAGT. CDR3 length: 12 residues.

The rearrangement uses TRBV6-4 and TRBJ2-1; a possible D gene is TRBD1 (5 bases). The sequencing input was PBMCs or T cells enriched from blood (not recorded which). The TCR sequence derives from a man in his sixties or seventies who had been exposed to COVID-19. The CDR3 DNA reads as TGTGCCAGCAGCCAGGGTGGGAATGAGCAGTTCTTC. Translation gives CASSQGGNEQFF.